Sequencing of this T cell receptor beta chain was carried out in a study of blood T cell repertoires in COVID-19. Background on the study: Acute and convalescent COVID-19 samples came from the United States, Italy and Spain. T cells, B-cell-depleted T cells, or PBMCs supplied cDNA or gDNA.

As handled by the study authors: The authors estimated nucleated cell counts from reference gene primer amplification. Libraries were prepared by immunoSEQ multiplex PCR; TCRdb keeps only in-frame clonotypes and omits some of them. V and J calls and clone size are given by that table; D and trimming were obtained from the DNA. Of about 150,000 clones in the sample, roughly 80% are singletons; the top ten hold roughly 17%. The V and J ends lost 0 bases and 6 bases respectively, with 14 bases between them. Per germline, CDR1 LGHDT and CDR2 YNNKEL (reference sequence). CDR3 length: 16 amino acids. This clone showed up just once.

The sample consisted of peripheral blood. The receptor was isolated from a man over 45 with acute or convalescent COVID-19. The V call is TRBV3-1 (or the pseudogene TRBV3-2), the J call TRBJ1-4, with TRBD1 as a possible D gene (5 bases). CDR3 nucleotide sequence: TGTGCCAGCAGCCAAGACGGAGAGGGGAGGGATGAAAAACTGTTTTTT. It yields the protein CASSQDGEGRDEKLFF.